The entry below describes one TCR beta chain. From germline, CDR1 is SGHRS and CDR2 YFSETQ. Trimming cost V 1 base and J 7 bases; bases outside gene matches: 15. CDR3 length equals 17 residues. Authors' methods: Estimation of nucleated cell counts relied on the amplification of reference gene primers. This table comes from immunoSEQ multiplex PCR, and its TCRdb copy is limited to in-frame clones, with some not included. That table furnishes V, J and clone size, whereas the DNA furnished D and trimming. Here the sample spans tens of thousands of clones, approximately 86% being singletons. The data were obtained in a study of blood T cell repertoires in COVID-19. Study in general: Collection of acute and convalescent COVID-19 samples took place in the United States, Italy and Spain. T cells, B-cell-depleted T cells, or PBMCs provided the cDNA or gDNA that served as material.

Material for sequencing was peripheral blood. The chain employs TRBV5-1 and TRBJ1-2, with 8 bases lining up with TRBD1. The sequence came from a woman aged 70-85 years with acute or convalescent COVID-19. In DNA form, the CDR3 reads TGCGCCAGCAGCTTGCCCGGGACAGGTCCCTCGCCGGGTGGCTACACCTTC. This sequence encodes CASSLPGTGPSPGGYTF.